What follows are 20 T cell receptor beta chains derived from one specimen sequenced in a study of T-cell memory formation after mild COVID-19. MiXCR was run by TCRdb on the 5' RACE reads, yielding one entry per CDR3 protein. Among hundreds of thousands of distinct CDR3 sequences listed, roughly 25% were seen once. Sequenced sample: PBMCs or a T cell subset sorted from them (not recorded which). Receptors originate from an adult woman who had mild COVID-19 (a few samples of this study predate the infection). Cell type and time point are not known.

This clonotype occurred a few times. This sequence joins TRBV7-8 and TRBJ2-7; 11 bases agree with TRBD2. V gave up 5 bases and J gave up 4 bases; unmatched junction bases: 10. The CDR3 spans 16 residues. In germline, CDR1 is SGHVS, CDR2 FQNEAQ. The CDR3 region has the DNA TGTGCCAGCAGCAAGGTCCTAGCGGGAGGAAAATACGAGCAGTACTTC. It translates to CASSKVLAGGKYEQYF.

This chain links TRBV20-1 with TRBJ1-6; D gene unclear. Germline loops: CDR1 DFQATT, CDR2 SNEGSKA (reference sequence). The CDR3 consists of 13 residues. Trimming removed 3 bases at V and 7 bases at J, with 10 bases between. CDR3: CSARRARNSPLHF. For the CDR3, the DNA is TGCAGTGCTAGGAGGGCAAGGAATTCACCCCTCCACTTT.

This clonotype was picked up a small number of times. The CDR3 DNA is TGTGCCAGCAGTGAGGAGGCGGGGGTCCTCCAAGGGGAGCTGTTTTTT. This encodes CASSEEAGVLQGELFF. V gene TRBV2 combines with J gene TRBJ2-2, with TRBD2 matching over 7 bases. V was pared by 3 bases and J by 8 bases, with 12 bases of the junction left unmatched. CDR1 is SNHLY, CDR2 FYNNEI, per germline. The CDR3 contains 16 residues.

The chain has TRBV7-3 and TRBJ2-7; no clear D. Between the trimmed V and J ends, which lost 2 bases and 6 bases, there was a span of 8 bases. CDR3 length: 12 amino acids. Germline V gene sequence: CDR1 SGHTA, CDR2 FQGTGA. For the CDR3, the DNA is TGTGCCAGCAGCTTATCAAGACCCGAGCAGTACTTC. This translates into CASSLSRPEQYF.

The rearrangement uses TRBV5-1 and TRBJ2-7; 7 nucleotides match TRBD1. The CDR3 is made up of 14 amino acids. From germline, CDR1 is SGHRS and CDR2 YFSETQ. Unmatched junction bases numbered 6, after V lost 4 bases and J lost 2 bases. The DNA of the CDR3 is TGCGCCAGCAGCCCCCCGGGACAGACCTACGAGCAGTACTTC. Its translation: CASSPPGQTYEQYF.

This chain connects TRBV27 to TRBJ1-2; 9 positions match TRBD1. CDR3 length equals 15 residues. CDR1 is MNHEY and CDR2 is SMNVEV in the germline V gene (reference sequence). Trimming took 5 bases from V and 2 from J; bases not matched to a gene: 6. CDR3 residues: CASSPAGTGNYGYTF. CDR3 DNA sequence: TGTGCCAGCAGTCCCGCCGGGACAGGGAACTATGGCTACACCTTC.

The chain recombines TRBV5-1 with TRBJ2-7, with D possibly being TRBD1 or TRBD2 (6 bases each). V was pared by 4 bases and J by 2 bases, with 19 bases between. The CDR3 spans 16 residues. CDR1 is SGHRS, CDR2 YFSETQ, per germline. The chain's CDR3 is CASSPKAGTPTYEQYF. The CDR3 nucleotides are TGCGCCAGCAGCCCGAAGGCGGGGACACCCACCTACGAGCAGTACTTC.

The chain is built from TRBV15 and TRBJ1-6, with D perhaps matching TRBD1 (5 bases). Trimming removed 3 bases at V and 7 bases at J, with 10 bases between. CDR1 LNHNV and CDR2 YYDKDF come from the germline V gene (reference sequence). The CDR3 is 14 residues long. The CDR3 region has the DNA TGTGCCACCAGCAGTGACAGCCGAAATTCACCCCTCCACTTT. Protein: CATSSDSRNSPLHF. Filled out from reference TRBV15 and TRBJ1-6, the complete variable domain reads DAMVIQNPRYQVTQFGKPVTLSCSQTLNHNVMYWYQQKSSQAPKLLFHYYDKDFNNEADTPDNFQSRRPNTSFCFLDIRSPGLGDTAMYLCATSSDSRNSPLHFGNGTRLTVT.

A few counts support this clonotype. This chain uses TRBV2 with TRBJ2-1; 10 nucleotides line up with TRBD2. The CDR3 loop spans 14 amino acids. Germline V CDR1 and CDR2: SNHLY, FYNNEI. The ends lost 10 bases at V and 4 bases at J; junction bases unmatched: 7. CDR3 sequence: CAKRTSGLYNEQFF. CDR3 nucleotide sequence: TGTGCCAAGAGGACTAGCGGCCTTTACAATGAGCAGTTCTTC. The whole variable domain, remainder taken from reference TRBV2 and TRBJ2-1, is EPEVTQTPSHQVTQMGQEVILRCVPISNHLYFYWYRQILGQKVEFLVSFYNNEISEKSEIFDDQFSVERPDGSNFTLKIRSTKLEDSAMYFCAKRTSGLYNEQFFGPGTRLTVL.

In this sample, this clonotype turned up a few times. This chain uses TRBV3-1 with TRBJ2-2, with 9 bases lining up with TRBD1. Germline V lookup: CDR1 LGHDT, CDR2 YNNKEL (reference sequence). CDR3 size: 16 residues. Germline trimming cut 0 bases from V and 6 bases from J; bases unmatched to any gene: 5. CDR3 bases: TGTGCCAGCAGCCAAGATCGGACAGGGGTTCCCGGGGAGCTGTTTTTT. This encodes CASSQDRTGVPGELFF. Together with reference TRBV3-1 and TRBJ2-2, the CDR3 gives the full variable domain: DTAVSQTPKYLVTQMGNDKSIKCEQNLGHDTMYWYKQDSKKFLKIMFSYNNKELIINETVPNRFSPKSPDKAHLNLHINSLELGDSAVYFCASSQDRTGVPGELFFGEGSRLTVL.

The rearrangement joins TRBV15 to TRBJ2-2, with D tentatively TRBD1 (6 bases). CDR1 is LNHNV, CDR2 YYDKDF, per germline (reference sequence). CDR3 length: 15 residues. V was cut by 1 base and J by 1 base, with 7 bases left in between. In DNA, the CDR3 is TGTGCCACCAGCAGAGTACAGGGGAACACCGGGGAGCTGTTTTTT. It encodes CATSRVQGNTGELFF.

This clonotype was observed at least ten times. One end of the junction fails to match germline, which may point to a read error. The CDR3 nucleotides are TGTGCCAGCAGCTTAGGGACAGTTAGCAATCAGCCCCAGCATTTT. Translated: CASSLGTVSNQPQHF. The chain combines TRBV5-1 with TRBJ1-5, with TRBD1 matching over 7 bases. This CDR3 comprises 15 residues. The V gene's germline CDR1 is SGHRS and CDR2 YFSETQ.

The sample holds a few counts of this clonotype. This chain connects TRBV7-2 to TRBJ2-1; possibly TRBD2 for D (5 bases). Germline V lookup: CDR1 SGHTA, CDR2 FQGNSA. The CDR3 consists of 16 residues. Between the trimmed V and J ends, which lost 5 bases and 4 bases, there was a span of 18 bases. The chain's CDR3 is CASSPSGSTGYNEQFF. The CDR3 coding sequence is TGTGCCAGCAGCCCCTCTGGGAGTACGGGGTACAATGAGCAGTTCTTC.

This chain uses TRBV5-5 with TRBJ2-3, with D possibly TRBD2 on 6 matching bases. V was trimmed by 3 bases and J by 8 bases, leaving 13 bases between them. CDR1 is SGHKS, CDR2 YYEKEE, per germline (reference sequence). This CDR3 is built from 13 residues. The CDR3 here is CASSSIGGGTQYF. The CDR3 nucleotides read TGTGCCAGCAGCTCAATCGGGGGAGGTACGCAGTATTTT.

With regard to this clonotype: The junction departs from the called germline gene at one end, perhaps through a read error. The chain couples TRBV3-1 to TRBJ2-5, with 11 bases lining up with TRBD2. The CDR3 runs 13 residues. CDR1 LGHDT and CDR2 YNNKEL come from the germline V gene (reference sequence). CDR3 bases: TGTGCCTGCAGCCTAGCGGGGGGAGAGACCCAGTACTTC. It encodes CACSLAGGETQYF.

Concerning this clonotype: Sequence at one end of the junction differs from germline and may be a read error. The V call is TRBV5-6, the J call TRBJ1-6; D remains unclear. In germline, CDR1 is SGHDT, CDR2 YYEEEE. This CDR3 has 15 residues. The CDR3 loop is CASTLYGRNNSPLHF. The DNA of the CDR3 is TGTGCCAGCACCTTGTACGGACGGAATAATTCACCCCTCCACTTT.

As DNA, the CDR3 is TGTGCCTGGAGCAGGGGACTCTACAATGAGCAGTTCTTC. As protein: CAWSRGLYNEQFF. The chain employs TRBV30 and TRBJ2-1; D possibly matches TRBD1 or TRBD2 (6 bases each). Trimming removed 3 bases at V and 3 bases at J, with 9 bases between. In germline, CDR1 is GTSNPN, CDR2 SVGIG (reference sequence). The CDR3 length is 13 residues. Full variable domain (rest looked up from reference TRBV30 and TRBJ2-1): SQTIHQWPATLVQPVGSPLSLECTVEGTSNPNLYWYRQAAGRGLQLLFYSVGIGQISSEVPQNLSASRPQDRQFILSSKKLLLSDSGFYLCAWSRGLYNEQFFGPGTRLTVL.

This clonotype was found a few times. This chain uses TRBV2 with TRBJ1-1; D perhaps matches TRBD1 (5 bases). The V end lost 6 bases, the J end lost 1 base, and 24 bases lay between the germline ends. CDR1 and CDR2 (germline): SNHLY, FYNNEI. The CDR3 consists of 18 residues. CDR3 bases: TGTGCCAGCAGGGTTGTGGAAACAGGTGATCCTGGGAACACTGAAGCTTTCTTT. It translates to CASRVVETGDPGNTEAFF.

In this sample, this clonotype turned up a few times. V and J are TRBV5-1 and TRBJ2-1; 10 bases align to TRBD2. V shed 2 bases and J 7 bases; nucleotides not matched to a gene: 9. From germline, CDR1 is SGHRS and CDR2 YFSETQ. CDR3 length: 16 amino acids. The CDR3 here is CASSFGASGSSNEQFF. CDR3 sequence (DNA): TGCGCCAGCAGCTTTGGGGCTAGCGGGAGTTCTAATGAGCAGTTCTTC. Full variable domain (missing parts from reference TRBV5-1 and TRBJ2-1): KAGVTQTPRYLIKTRGQQVTLSCSPISGHRSVSWYQQTPGQGLQFLFEYFSETQRNKGNFPGRFSGRQFSNSRSEMNVSTLELGDSALYLCASSFGASGSSNEQFFGPGTRLTVL.

The rearrangement joins TRBV10-3 to TRBJ2-7; D unclear. Germline CDR1 is ENHRY and CDR2 is SYGVKD. V lost 3 bases and J 2 bases, leaving 11 bases between the germline ends. The CDR3 contains 14 residues. The CDR3 region has the DNA TGTGCCATCAGTGACAGCCGGGCCGCCTACGAGCAGTACTTC. This gives the protein CAISDSRAAYEQYF.